Listed below are T cell receptor beta chains from one sample, sequenced in a study of cytomegalovirus exposure and HLA in healthy donors. Libraries were prepared by immunoSEQ multiplex PCR; TCRdb keeps only in-frame clonotypes and omits some of them. The sample carries some 220,000 clones, just over 75% recorded once. Material for sequencing was PBMCs. The source is a woman aged 60-70 years in good health and CMV-seropositive. The conserved cysteine and the conserved F or W are not part of the CDR3 here. Clone size appears in some rows only: once, few, many, or a class for an expanded clone.

v_gene	abundance	j_gene	CDR3aa
TRBV15	.	TRBJ2-7	ATSRAGRGLPYEQY
TRBV7-2	.	TRBJ2-3	ASEGGGGDTQY
TRBV2	.	TRBJ2-5	ASRRDFQETQY
TRBV11-2	.	TRBJ2-5	ASSSWGVQETQY
TRBV14	.	TRBJ2-1	ASQGSSYNEQF
TRBV7-6	.	TRBJ2-1	ASSSTSGKGEQF
TRBV11-2	.	TRBJ2-2	ASSFSRQVMGELF
TRBV9	.	TRBJ2-1	ASSGRTSGIGEQF
TRBV5-8	.	TRBJ2-7	ASSLWQGAYEQY
TRBV6-1	.	TRBJ2-7	AVQDSVVPYEQY
TRBV7-7	.	TRBJ2-7	ASSLVAGGYEQY
TRBV27	.	TRBJ1-2	ASSTRQGLRGYT
TRBV28	once	TRBJ2-7	ASSLVQGTYEQY
TRBV30	.	TRBJ1-4	AWAGESNEKLF
TRBV28	few	TRBJ2-3	ASTGVPDTQY
TRBV11-2	.	TRBJ2-1	ASSLGLAPNEQF
TRBV28	.	TRBJ2-7	ASSGSTGSRAEQY
TRBV11-3	.	TRBJ2-2	ASSSQTGATGELF
TRBV30	.	TRBJ2-2	AWSWDSYTGELF
TRBV30	.	TRBJ2-7	AWSERYEQY
TRBV28	few	TRBJ1-4	ASSSYRGQTTNEKLF
TRBV7-2	.	.	ASSPQGQLYEQY
TRBV7-9	once	TRBJ1-6	ASSSNRGHNSPLH
TRBV5-1	.	TRBJ2-5	ASSLVGRSRSQETQY
TRBV7-9	few	.	ASSPRPGQEDYEQY
TRBV5-1	once	TRBJ2-5	ASRGTSGFQETQY
TRBV21-1	.	TRBJ2-1	ASSKKIEQGSNEQF
TRBV6-4	.	TRBJ2-3	ASSYTGGADTQY
TRBV9	few	TRBJ2-7	ASSEQQGGFYEQY
TRBV4-1	.	TRBJ2-3	ASSPRRPGTGGAGADTQY
TRBV7-7	.	TRBJ2-3	ASSSGLAGGPDTQY
TRBV7-9	.	TRBJ1-6	ASSSGQGANSPLH
TRBV15	.	.	ATSRERYSYEQY
TRBV23-1	.	TRBJ2-5	ATIKWGAQETQY
TRBV5-1	.	TRBJ2-7	ASGMTVGYEQY
TRBV2	few	TRBJ2-1	ASSGLAVGNEQF
TRBV2	.	TRBJ2-1	ASRGLAVEQF
TRBV7-2	.	TRBJ1-4	ASSLVSGVGEKLF
TRBV6-5	.	TRBJ1-2	ASSRGQNYGYT
TRBV11-2	.	TRBJ2-1	ASSSTSGRNEQF
TRBV7-6	few	TRBJ2-2	ASSLGYRANTGELF
TRBV4-2	.	TRBJ2-1	ASSQAVRVAGDYNEQF
TRBV29-1	once	TRBJ2-3	SVGTSGGTTDTQY
TRBV28	.	TRBJ1-1	ASSPPHRTEAF
TRBV19	.	TRBJ1-4	ASNAGARYNEKLF
TRBV14	.	TRBJ1-5	ASSQGGLSNQPQH
TRBV9	.	TRBJ1-1	ASSVGAFIGAEAF
TRBV29-1	.	TRBJ1-2	SARGTFNYGYT
TRBV10-2	.	TRBJ2-1	ASSQGLAGGPF
TRBV6-5	.	TRBJ2-7	ASSPATSGAGQY
TRBV15	.	TRBJ1-3	ATSSRVGNTIY
TRBV9	.	TRBJ2-7	ASSVDGTGDREQY
TRBV9	.	TRBJ1-2	ASSLRRSGERFYT
TRBV10-3	once	TRBJ2-2	AISEVGTSDTGELF